Listed below are T cell receptor beta chains from one sample, sequenced in a study of CD8+CD57+ T cells in acquired aplastic anemia. TCRdb re-called the reads through MiXCR, storing one row per CDR3 protein. This sample has 50,000 to 65,000 distinct CDR3 sequences, with 55% found just once. The sample comprised sorted CD4+, CD8+, or CD8+CD57+ T cells (not recorded which) from PBMCs. These receptors all stem from a human donor in good health, serving as a control. The CDR3 runs from the conserved cysteine through the conserved F or W. The D gene is left open where the match is weak. Some rows mark clone size as missing; the rest say once, few, many or name a class of expanded clone.

>medium-sized|TRBD2|TRBV15|TRBJ2-7
CATSRGGLAGGSYEQYF
TGTGCCACCAGCAGGGGGGGACTAGCGGGAGGGTCCTACGAGCAGTACTTC
>few|TRBD2|TRBV11-2|TRBJ2-3
CASSLTSGSGDTQYF
TGTGCCAGCAGCTTGACTAGCGGGAGCGGAGATACGCAGTATTTT
>.|.|TRBV20-1|TRBJ1-1
CSAKPRGENTEAFF
TGCAGTGCGAAACCCAGGGGAGAGAACACTGAAGCTTTCTTT
>few|.|TRBV15|TRBJ2-7
CATSRRYYEQYF
TGTGCCACCAGCAGACGGTACTACGAGCAGTACTTC
>.|.|TRBV29-1|TRBJ1-5
CSVGEVGLNQPQHF
TGCAGCGTTGGCGAGGTGGGCCTCAATCAGCCCCAGCATTTT
>once|TRBD1|TRBV29-1|TRBJ1-1
CSVAPGQGDGAFF
TGCAGCGTGGCACCGGGACAGGGGGATGGAGCTTTCTTT
>.|.|TRBV3-1|TRBJ1-4
CASSQAPKGINEKLFF
TGTGCCAGCAGCCAAGCCCCGAAAGGGATTAATGAAAAACTGTTTTTT
>.|.|TRBV29-1|TRBJ2-7
CSVVGGGERNYEQYF
TGCAGCGTTGTGGGTGGAGGGGAGCGTAACTACGAGCAGTACTTC
>medium-sized|TRBD1|TRBV29-1|TRBJ1-2
CSVARTGGAVGYTF
TGCAGCGTCGCTAGGACAGGGGGCGCGGTAGGCTACACCTTC
>medium-sized|.|TRBV15|TRBJ1-5
CATSIPDTVNQPQHF
TGTGCCACCAGCATCCCTGACACGGTCAATCAGCCCCAGCATTTT
>few|TRBD1|TRBV18|TRBJ1-5
CASSQTGGGQPQHF
TGTGCCAGCTCGCAAACAGGGGGTGGGCAGCCCCAGCATTTT
>many|.|TRBV7-3|TRBJ2-7
CASSPGGAVLSYEQYF
TGTGCCAGCAGCCCTGGTGGGGCGGTCCTTTCCTACGAGCAGTACTTC
>.|.|TRBV2|TRBJ1-2
CASRPLGTGRYTF
TGTGCCAGCAGGCCCTTAGGGACTGGAAGGTACACCTTC
>.|TRBD1|TRBV25-1|TRBJ1-5
CASSGRGQGQPQHF
TGTGCCAGCAGTGGCAGGGGGCAGGGTCAGCCCCAGCATTTT
>many|.|TRBV5-1|TRBJ1-3
CASSLGEISGNTIYF
TGCGCCAGCAGCTTGGGGGAGATCTCTGGAAACACCATATATTTT
>.|.|TRBV10-2|TRBJ1-6
CASSESKGVRDSPLHF
TGCGCCAGCAGTGAGTCGAAAGGCGTTCGTGATTCACCCCTCCACTTT
>many|.|TRBV5-5|TRBJ2-5
CASSPGYWYQETQYF
TGTGCCAGCAGCCCGGGGTATTGGTACCAAGAGACCCAGTACTTC
>.|TRBD1|TRBV2|TRBJ1-5
CASSLGTGLNQPQHF
TGTGCCAGCAGTTTAGGGACAGGGTTGAATCAGCCCCAGCATTTT
>.|.|TRBV7-9|TRBJ1-1
CASSLVGQLEAFF
TGTGCCAGCAGCTTAGTAGGACAGTTAGAAGCTTTCTTT
>many|.|TRBV7-6|TRBJ1-6
CASSLAGFNSPLHF
TGTGCCAGCAGCTTAGCGGGTTTTAATTCACCCCTCCACTTT
>many|.|TRBV7-3|TRBJ1-2
CASSAARASLYGYTF
TGTGCCAGCAGCGCCGCCAGGGCGAGCCTCTATGGCTACACCTTC
>.|TRBD1|TRBV10-3|TRBJ1-6
CAISGDRNNSPLHF
TGTGCCATCAGTGGGGACAGGAATAATTCACCCCTCCACTTT
>many|.|TRBV3-1|TRBJ2-1
CASSSGTSYNEQFF
TGTGCCAGCAGCTCCGGGACCTCCTACAATGAGCAGTTCTTC
>medium-sized|.|TRBV24-1|TRBJ2-2
CATSDLSSENTGELFF
TGTGCCACCAGTGATTTGTCTAGCGAGAACACCGGGGAGCTGTTTTTT
>.|.|TRBV15|TRBJ2-1
CATSRVPSYEQFF
TGTGCCACCAGCAGAGTCCCGAGCTACGAGCAGTTCTTC
>medium-sized|TRBD1|TRBV7-8|TRBJ2-7
CASSLTGTGRDEQYF
TGTGCCAGCAGCTTAACAGGGACAGGGCGCGACGAGCAGTACTTC
>once|TRBD2|TRBV15|TRBJ2-1
CATSGPGLAGVSEQFF
TGTGCCACCAGCGGTCCGGGACTAGCGGGAGTAAGTGAGCAGTTCTTC
>many|TRBD2|TRBV3-1|TRBJ2-1
CASSPIAGGLYNEQFF
TGTGCCAGCAGCCCGATAGCGGGAGGGTTGTACAATGAGCAGTTCTTC
>once|.|TRBV5-6|TRBJ2-7
CASSLNSLYEQYF
TGTGCCAGCAGCCTTAACTCCCTCTACGAGCAGTACTTC
>many|TRBD1|TRBV3-1|TRBJ2-3
CASSQDPDRADTQYF
TGTGCCAGCAGCCAAGATCCGGACAGGGCAGATACGCAGTATTTT
>.|.|TRBV7-6|TRBJ1-6
CASSLVGQNSPLHF
TGTGCCAGCAGCTTAGTGGGGCAAAATTCACCCCTCCACTTT
>.|.|TRBV7-2|TRBJ1-6
CASTTTGWSPLHF
TGTGCCAGCACCACGACGGGTTGGTCACCCCTCCACTTT
>many|TRBD1|TRBV12-3/TRBV12-4|TRBJ2-5
CASRGTGTETQYF
TGTGCCAGCAGGGGGACAGGGACGGAGACCCAGTACTTC
>.|TRBD1|TRBV7-2|TRBJ1-6
CASSWGTVRNSPLHF
TGTGCCAGCAGCTGGGGGACAGTAAGAAATTCACCCCTCCACTTT
>many|TRBD2|TRBV30|TRBJ2-7
CAWSVSSGSYEQYF
TGTGCCTGGAGTGTAAGTAGCGGGAGCTACGAGCAGTACTTC
>once|.|TRBV29-1|TRBJ1-3
CSAVGGRGNTIYF
TGCAGCGCTGTGGGGGGGAGAGGAAACACCATATATTTT
>.|TRBD2|TRBV7-3|TRBJ2-7
CASSMGLAGEENYEQYF
TGTGCCAGCAGCATGGGTCTGGCGGGAGAGGAGAACTACGAGCAGTACTTC
>few|TRBD2|TRBV11-1|TRBJ2-3
CASSSGLAGEKTDTQYF
TGTGCCAGCAGCTCGGGACTAGCGGGAGAGAAAACAGATACGCAGTATTTT